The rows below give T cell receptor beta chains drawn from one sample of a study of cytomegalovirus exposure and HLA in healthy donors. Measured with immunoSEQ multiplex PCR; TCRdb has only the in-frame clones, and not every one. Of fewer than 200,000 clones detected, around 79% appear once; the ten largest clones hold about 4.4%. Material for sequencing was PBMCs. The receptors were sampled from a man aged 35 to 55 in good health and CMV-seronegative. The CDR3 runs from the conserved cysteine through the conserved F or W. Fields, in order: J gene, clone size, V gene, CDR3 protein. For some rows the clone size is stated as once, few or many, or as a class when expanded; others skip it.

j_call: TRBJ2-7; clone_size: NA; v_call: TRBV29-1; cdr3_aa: CSVQTGPYEQYF
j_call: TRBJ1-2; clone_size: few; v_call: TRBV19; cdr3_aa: CASSTGTGLGYGYTF
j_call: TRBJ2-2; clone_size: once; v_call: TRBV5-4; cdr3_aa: CASNRFGIGIGELFF
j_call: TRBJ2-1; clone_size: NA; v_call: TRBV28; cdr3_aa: CASSLDLAAASSYNEQFF
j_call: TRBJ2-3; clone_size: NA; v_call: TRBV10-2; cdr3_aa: CASTEGSGFPYF
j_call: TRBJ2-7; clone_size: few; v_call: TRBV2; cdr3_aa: CASSERTMINYEQYF
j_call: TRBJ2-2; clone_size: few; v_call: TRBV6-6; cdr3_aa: CASRRTGGTGELFF
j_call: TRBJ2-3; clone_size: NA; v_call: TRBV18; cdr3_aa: CASSPLPMQGARDTQYF
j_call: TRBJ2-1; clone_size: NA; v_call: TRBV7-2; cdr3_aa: CASSRDSYNEQFF
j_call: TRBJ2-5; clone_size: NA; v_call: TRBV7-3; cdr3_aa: CASSLTSGGETQYF
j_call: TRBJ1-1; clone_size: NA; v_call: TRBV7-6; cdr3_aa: CASSLSQGMNTEAFF
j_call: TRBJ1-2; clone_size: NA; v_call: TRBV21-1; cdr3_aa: CASSKGRQGSYYGYTF
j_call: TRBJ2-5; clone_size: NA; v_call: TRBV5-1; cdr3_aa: CASSLSGAIQETQYF
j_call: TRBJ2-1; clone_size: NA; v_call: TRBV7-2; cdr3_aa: CASSPPGGEQFF
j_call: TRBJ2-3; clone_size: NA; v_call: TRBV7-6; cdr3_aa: CASSLAAGNTDTQYF
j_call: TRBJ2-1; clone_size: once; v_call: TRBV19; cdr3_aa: CASQQGTYNEQFF
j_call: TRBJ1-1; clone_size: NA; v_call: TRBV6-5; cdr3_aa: CASSWTVNTEAFF
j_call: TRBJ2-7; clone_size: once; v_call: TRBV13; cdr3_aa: CASSLRRTGAYEQYF
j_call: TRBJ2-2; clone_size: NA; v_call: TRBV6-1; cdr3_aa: CASSLAGDNTGELFF
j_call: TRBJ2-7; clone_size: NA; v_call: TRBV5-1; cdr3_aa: CASSPWGGANEQYF
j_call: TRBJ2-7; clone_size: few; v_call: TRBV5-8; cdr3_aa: CASSLYYEQYF
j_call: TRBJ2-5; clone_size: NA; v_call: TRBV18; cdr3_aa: CASSSFSETQYF
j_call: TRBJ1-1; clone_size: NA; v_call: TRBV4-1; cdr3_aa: CASSQDEEELNTEAFF
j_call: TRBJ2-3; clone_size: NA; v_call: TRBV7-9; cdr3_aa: CASSSDISTDTQYF